The 31 T cell receptor beta chains in this list originate from one sample, sequenced in a study of T-cell reconstitution after alpha-beta-depleted transplantation in children. The library targeted TCRbeta and was prepared with unique molecular identifiers. TCRdb re-derived calls from the PCR reads in MiXCR, one entry per CDR3 protein. The table lists hundreds of thousands of distinct CDR3 sequences, more than 10% of them singletons, with 2% to 3% in the top ten. The sample was PBMCs from the stem cell graft donor, taken from the stem cell graft. These receptors all come from a human donor who donated a stem cell graft to a child with acute lymphoblastic leukemia.

The sample holds a few counts of this clonotype. V and J are TRBV20-1 and TRBJ2-7, with TRBD1 matching over 7 bases. CDR3 length equals 14 residues. Per germline, CDR1 DFQATT and CDR2 SNEGSKA (reference sequence). Losses at the gene ends were 3 bases for V and 2 bases for J; bases not matched to a gene: 7. The CDR3 spells CSARSGQGAYEQYF. The CDR3 region has the DNA TGCAGTGCTAGGTCGGGGCAGGGGGCCTACGAGCAGTACTTC.

There are a few counts of this clonotype. The genes are TRBV27 and TRBJ1-1; TRBD1 matches at 9 bases. Trimming cost V 6 bases and J 4 bases; bases outside gene matches: 15. The CDR3 is 17 amino acids. The germline CDR1 and CDR2 sequences are MNHEY and SMNVEV (reference sequence). CDR3 region: CASSELQTGGGGTEAFF. CDR3 in DNA: TGTGCCAGCAGCGAGCTCCAAACAGGGGGCGGGGGCACTGAAGCTTTCTTT.

This clonotype was seen repeatedly, ten times or more. The gene calls are TRBV10-2 and TRBJ2-7; 9 bases agree with TRBD1. CDR1 and CDR2 (germline): WSHSY, SAAADI. The length of the CDR3 is 16 residues. Trimming at V came to 8 bases and at J to 4 bases, leaving 15 bases not matched to a gene. The CDR3 DNA reads TGCGCCAGCCTAAAGGGAGGGACAGGGATGATGTACGAGCAGTACTTC. Protein sequence: CASLKGGTGMMYEQYF.

This clonotype came up a few times. The chain combines TRBV7-3 with TRBJ2-1; 9 bases line up with TRBD2. The length of the CDR3 is 15 residues. Trimming took 3 bases from V and 10 from J; bases not matched to a gene: 10. Germline lookup yields CDR1 SGHTA and CDR2 FQGTGA. CDR3 in amino acids: CASSFSGSGRGEQFF. The CDR3 DNA sequence: TGTGCCAGCAGCTTTTCGGGTAGCGGGAGAGGCGAGCAGTTCTTC.

The chain joins TRBV6-1 to TRBJ2-1; D tentatively fits TRBD1 or TRBD2 (7 bases each). Germline CDR1 MNHNS, CDR2 SASEGT. V lost 7 bases and J lost 8, with 21 bases in between. There are 15 residues in the CDR3. The CDR3 here is CASTLGGRGGDEQFF. In DNA, the CDR3 is TGTGCCAGCACCCTGGGGGGCAGGGGGGGCGATGAGCAGTTCTTC.

This clonotype was counted only a few times. The chain links TRBV29-1 to TRBJ1-2; no definite D call. Germline CDR1 SQVTM, CDR2 ANQGSEA. V was pared by 5 bases and J by 4 bases, with 14 bases between. This CDR3 comprises 13 residues. The CDR3 protein is CSVKGGEIYGYTF. CDR3 in DNA: TGCAGCGTTAAGGGCGGGGAGATCTATGGCTACACCTTC.

V usage is TRBV19 and J usage is TRBJ2-3; 16 bases agree with TRBD2. The CDR3 runs 20 residues. With 6 bases clipped from V and 1 base from J, the junction kept 13 bases outside the gene matches. Germline V gene lookup returns CDR1 LNHDA and CDR2 SQIVND (reference sequence). The chain's CDR3 is CASSKRGTSGGAIGTDTQYF. In DNA form, the CDR3 reads TGTGCCAGTAGCAAACGCGGGACTAGCGGGGGGGCCATCGGCACAGATACGCAGTATTTT.

For this clonotype: A read error may explain this, as a much larger clone is one base away. This rearrangement joins TRBV4-3 to TRBJ2-1; 9 bases are shared with TRBD2. The J segment lost 15 bases and the V segment lost 4 bases, leaving 16 bases of the junction unmatched. This CDR3 contains 15 residues. Germline loops: CDR1 LGHNA, CDR2 YSLEER. CDR3 DNA sequence: TGCGCCAGCAGCCCAGGTCGGTCTAGCGGGAAAAGTATGTTCTTC. Translated, it gives CASSPGRSSGKSMFF.

Concerning this clonotype: It may be a read error: a sequence one base away is much more abundant. The genes are TRBV6-2 or TRBV6-3 and TRBJ2-1; D gene uncertain. This CDR3 comprises 12 residues. Germline CDR1 and CDR2: MNHEY and SVGEGT. This CDR3 reads CASIYGQVEQFF. The DNA for the CDR3 is TGTGCCAGCATTTACGGCCAAGTTGAGCAGTTCTTC.

This clonotype was observed at least ten times. The chain carries TRBV6-1 and TRBJ1-5; D is undetermined. The V and J ends lost 5 bases and 5 bases respectively, with 10 bases between them. Germline CDR1 is MNHNS and CDR2 is SASEGT. CDR3 size: 13 residues. CDR3 loop: CASSRKVDQPQHF. CDR3 coding DNA: TGTGCCAGCAGTCGGAAAGTTGATCAGCCCCAGCATTTT.

Ten or more counts support this clonotype. This chain links TRBV19 with TRBJ2-7, with D possibly TRBD1 on 6 matching bases. The CDR3 is made up of 14 amino acids. The ends were cut back, 1 base at V and 2 bases at J, with 9 bases in the middle. Germline V gene sequence: CDR1 LNHDA, CDR2 SQIVND (reference sequence). The CDR3 DNA reads TGTGCCAGTAGTATAGCGACAGGAACCTACGAGCAGTACTTC. It is translated as CASSIATGTYEQYF. The whole variable domain, filled in from reference TRBV19 and TRBJ2-7, reads DGGITQSPKYLFRKEGQNVTLSCEQNLNHDAMYWYRQDPGQGLRLIYYSQIVNDFQKGDIAEGYSVSREKKESFPLTVTSAQKNPTAFYLCASSIATGTYEQYFGPGTRLTVT.

For this clonotype: A single base separates this from a much larger clone, so it may be a read error. The rearrangement joins TRBV27 to TRBJ1-1, with D unclear. This CDR3 spans 14 amino acids. The germline gives CDR1 MNHEY, CDR2 SMNVEV (reference sequence). The germline V and J ends were trimmed by 10 bases and 1 base, with 16 bases remaining between them. CDR3 nucleotides: TGTGCCAACATTCCGGTAACGGGGAACACTGAAGCTTTCTTT. Its translation is CANIPVTGNTEAFF.

In this sample, this clonotype turned up many times. The V and J genes are TRBV29-1 and TRBJ2-7; no firm D call. Germline CDR1 SQVTM, CDR2 ANQGSEA. V lost 0 bases and J lost 6, with 6 bases in between. This CDR3 has 11 amino acids. CDR3 DNA: TGCAGCGTTGAAGATGGACGCGAGCAGTACTTC. It yields the protein CSVEDGREQYF.

A remark on this clonotype: A much larger clone is a single base away; this may be a read error. V is TRBV2 and J is TRBJ1-1, with 8 positions matching TRBD1. Germline values: CDR1 SNHLY, CDR2 FYNNEI. The CDR3 spans 15 residues. The CDR3 sequence: CAGSGGQGLNTEAFF. The CDR3 DNA follows: TGTGCCGGCAGTGGCGGACAGGGATTGAACACTGAAGCTTTCTTT.

This clonotype was detected ten times or more. The chain is built from TRBV2 and TRBJ2-7, with 9 bases matching TRBD1. Germline V CDR1 and CDR2: SNHLY, FYNNEI. The V gene end was trimmed by 7 bases and the J gene end by 5 bases; junction bases not matched to a gene: 3. The CDR3 totals 12 residues. In DNA, the CDR3 is TGTGCCAGCACTACAGGGGGCCACGAGCAGTACTTC. Protein sequence: CASTTGGHEQYF.

The table lists this clonotype with many counts. The rearrangement links TRBV28 to TRBJ2-1; D not resolved. The V gene lost 1 base and the J gene lost 7 bases, with 11 bases spanning the gap. This CDR3 spans 14 amino acids. CDR1 is MDHEN, CDR2 SYDVKM, per germline. The CDR3 DNA sequence: TGTGCCAGCAGTTTATCCCCCTTTGTAAATGAGCAGTTCTTC. Its protein is CASSLSPFVNEQFF.

V and J are TRBV4-2 and TRBJ1-3; D call uncertain. The CDR3 spans 15 residues. Germline values: CDR1 LGHNA, CDR2 YNFKEQ. The V gene lost 0 bases and the J gene lost 2 bases, with 8 bases spanning the gap. This CDR3 is CASSQDHGTGNTIYF. DNA for the CDR3: TGTGCCAGCAGCCAAGATCATGGGACTGGAAACACCATATATTTT.

In DNA, the CDR3 is TGTGCCAGCAGTACTGGGCGGACGAAGGAGCAGTTCTTC. It translates to CASSTGRTKEQFF. The rearrangement joins TRBV6-2 or TRBV6-3 to TRBJ2-1, with unresolved D. The germline V gene has CDR1 MNHEY and CDR2 SVGEGT. V shed 5 bases and J shed 10 bases, with 15 bases lying between them. The CDR3 contains 13 residues.

This clonotype was seen many times. The chain joins TRBV12-3 or TRBV12-4 to TRBJ2-1; D unresolved. CDR3 length equals 15 residues. The ends were cut back, 6 bases at V and 0 bases at J, with 12 bases in the middle. The CDR3 DNA is TGTGCCAGCAGCACCGTATTAGACTCCTACAATGAGCAGTTCTTC. Translated, it gives CASSTVLDSYNEQFF.

This chain connects TRBV27 to TRBJ2-5; D possibly corresponds to TRBD1 (6 bases). Trimming took 0 bases from V and 5 from J, leaving 10 bases between them. Germline CDR1 reads MNHEY; CDR2 reads SMNVEV (reference sequence). The CDR3 has 14 amino acids. In nucleotides, the CDR3 is TGTGCCAGCAGTTTATCCAGGGGTGGGGAGACCCAGTACTTC. The encoded protein is CASSLSRGGETQYF.

This clonotype was counted at least ten times. The chain employs TRBV9 and TRBJ2-3; the D gene is possibly TRBD2 (7 bases). Trimming left V 2 bases short and J 2 bases short, with 15 bases between. Germline CDR1 SGDLS, CDR2 YYNGEE. The CDR3 length is 16 residues. The CDR3 protein is CASSVGGLNPTDTQYF. The CDR3 coding sequence is TGTGCCAGCAGCGTCGGGGGGCTAAACCCCACAGATACGCAGTATTTT.

This clonotype was recorded many times. The rearrangement joins TRBV11-2 to TRBJ1-4, with D unclear. The germline V gene encodes CDR1 SGHAT and CDR2 FQNNGV. The CDR3 has 11 amino acids. The V end was cut by 4 bases, the J end by 8 bases, with 5 bases between. CDR3 bases: TGTGCCAGCAGCTCGGGGGAAAAACTGTTTTTT. This sequence encodes CASSSGEKLFF.

The V gene is TRBV19, the J gene TRBJ2-3; the D is unclear. The CDR3 contains 15 residues. The V gene lost 2 bases and the J gene lost 5 bases, with 14 bases spanning the gap. Germline CDR1 LNHDA, CDR2 SQIVND (reference sequence). CDR3 in amino acids: CASSIWPGSGDTQYF. For the CDR3, the DNA is TGTGCCAGTAGTATATGGCCGGGTTCGGGAGATACGCAGTATTTT. Supplemented by reference TRBV19 and TRBJ2-3, the full variable domain reads DGGITQSPKYLFRKEGQNVTLSCEQNLNHDAMYWYRQDPGQGLRLIYYSQIVNDFQKGDIAEGYSVSREKKESFPLTVTSAQKNPTAFYLCASSIWPGSGDTQYFGPGTRLTVL.

This clonotype was seen many times. The chain employs TRBV20-1 and TRBJ1-2; 10 nucleotides match TRBD1. CDR1 DFQATT and CDR2 SNEGSKA come from the germline V gene (reference sequence). The CDR3 covers 13 residues. The V segment lost 4 bases and the J segment 7 bases; nucleotides outside the gene matches: 6. The CDR3 region is CSANVRTGGGYTF. CDR3 DNA: TGCAGTGCTAATGTCCGGACAGGGGGTGGCTACACCTTC.

This clonotype was seen many times. The chain recombines TRBV28 with TRBJ1-1; 9 positions match TRBD1. CDR1 and CDR2 (germline): MDHEN, SYDVKM. This CDR3 comprises 16 residues. The junction had 7 bases not matched to a gene; V was cut back by 5 bases and J by 0 bases. The CDR3 DNA sequence: TGTGCCAGCAGTAAGGGGACAGGGTCAGTGAACACTGAAGCTTTCTTT. This encodes CASSKGTGSVNTEAFF.

This clonotype was observed many times. The rearrangement joins TRBV28 to TRBJ2-3; TRBD2 matches at 8 bases. V shed 4 bases, J shed 5 bases, and the junction held 11 bases outside the gene matches. The CDR3 consists of 16 residues. From germline, CDR1 is MDHEN and CDR2 SYDVKM. The CDR3 loop reads CASSSPAGDRIDTQYF. In DNA form, the CDR3 reads TGTGCCAGCAGTTCCCCAGCGGGGGATCGGATAGATACGCAGTATTTT.

This clonotype was counted ten times or more. V is TRBV5-4 and J is TRBJ1-2; 7 nucleotides line up with TRBD1. Germline loops: CDR1 SGHNT, CDR2 YYREEE (reference sequence). The trim removed 0 bases at V and 3 bases at J, leaving 5 bases unmatched. The CDR3 is 15 amino acids. The CDR3 loop reads CASSLGGGGDYGYTF. In DNA, the CDR3 is TGTGCCAGCAGCTTGGGAGGAGGGGGCGACTATGGCTACACCTTC.

This clonotype was found many times. V gene TRBV9 combines with J gene TRBJ2-1, with D uncertain. Per germline, CDR1 SGDLS and CDR2 YYNGEE. This CDR3 contains 14 residues. Trimming shortened V by 3 bases and J by 2 bases, and 9 bases separated the two germline ends. The CDR3 nucleotides are TGTGCCAGCAGCGCCACTGGGACCTACAATGAGCAGTTCTTC. It specifies CASSATGTYNEQFF. The full variable domain, its missing parts supplied by reference TRBV9 and TRBJ2-1, is DSGVTQTPKHLITATGQRVTLRCSPRSGDLSVYWYQQSLDQGLQFLIQYYNGEERAKGNILERFSAQQFPDLHSELNLSSLELGDSALYFCASSATGTYNEQFFGPGTRLTVL.

As to this clonotype: A single base separates this from a much larger clone, so it may be a read error. V gene TRBV20-1 combines with J gene TRBJ2-1, with D possibly matching TRBD2 (6 bases). This CDR3 spans 16 amino acids. Germline V gene lookup returns CDR1 DFQATT and CDR2 SNEGSKA (reference sequence). CDR3 residues: CNARTRRGGNYNEQFF. Here the CDR3 DNA reads TGCAATGCTAGAACCCGGAGGGGAGGCAACTACAATGAGCAGTTCTTC.

This clonotype was seen ten or more times. The genes are TRBV7-8 and TRBJ2-1, with 7 bases identical to TRBD1. Trimming cost V 1 base and J 5 bases; bases outside gene matches: 5. The CDR3 sequence is 15 residues long. The V gene's germline CDR1 is SGHVS and CDR2 FQNEAQ. CDR3 nucleotides: TGTGCCAGCAGCTTAGTGAGGGGGCATGACAATGAGCAGTTCTTC. Translated: CASSLVRGHDNEQFF. Drawing the rest from reference TRBV7-8 and TRBJ2-1, the complete variable domain is GAGVSQSPRYKVAKRGQDVALRCDPISGHVSLFWYQQALGQGPEFLTYFQNEAQLDKSGLPSDRFFAERPEGSVSTLKIQRTQQEDSAVYLCASSLVRGHDNEQFFGPGTRLTVL.

The chain combines TRBV4-2 with TRBJ2-3, with 10 bases matching TRBD2. The CDR3 spans 15 residues. Germline values: CDR1 LGHNA, CDR2 YNFKEQ. V dropped 2 bases and J dropped 6; count of bases not matched to a gene: 5. The CDR3 bases are TGTGCCAGCAGCCAAAGCGGGAGGGGGGAGGATACGCAGTATTTT. It yields the protein CASSQSGRGEDTQYF.